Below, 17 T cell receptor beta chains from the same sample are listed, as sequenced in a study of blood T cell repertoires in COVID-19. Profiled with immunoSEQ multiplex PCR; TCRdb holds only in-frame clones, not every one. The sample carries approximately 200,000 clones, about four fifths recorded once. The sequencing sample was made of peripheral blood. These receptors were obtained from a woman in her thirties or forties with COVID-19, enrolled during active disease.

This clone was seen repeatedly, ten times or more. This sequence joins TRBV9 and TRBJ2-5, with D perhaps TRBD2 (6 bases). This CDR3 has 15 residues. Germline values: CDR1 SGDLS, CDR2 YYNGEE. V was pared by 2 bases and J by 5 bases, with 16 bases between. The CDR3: CASSVTGLLGETQYF. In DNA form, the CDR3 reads TGTGCCAGCAGCGTGACGGGACTCCTAGGGGAGACCCAGTACTTC. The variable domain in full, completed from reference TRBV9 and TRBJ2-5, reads DSGVTQTPKHLITATGQRVTLRCSPRSGDLSVYWYQQSLDQGLQFLIQYYNGEERAKGNILERFSAQQFPDLHSELNLSSLELGDSALYFCASSVTGLLGETQYFGPGTRLLVL.

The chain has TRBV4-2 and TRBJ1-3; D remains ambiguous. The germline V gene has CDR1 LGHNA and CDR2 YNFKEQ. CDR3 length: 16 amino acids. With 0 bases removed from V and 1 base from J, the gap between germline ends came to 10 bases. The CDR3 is CASSQDFQDSGNTIYF. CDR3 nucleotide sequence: TGTGCCAGCAGCCAAGATTTCCAGGATTCTGGAAACACCATATATTTT.

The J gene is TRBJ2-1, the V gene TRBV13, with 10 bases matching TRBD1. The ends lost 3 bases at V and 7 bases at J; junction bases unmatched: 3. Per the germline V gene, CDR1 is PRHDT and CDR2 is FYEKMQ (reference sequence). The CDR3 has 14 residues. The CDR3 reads CASSLTGGWNEQFF. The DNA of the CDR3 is TGTGCCAGCAGCTTGACAGGGGGCTGGAATGAGCAGTTCTTC.

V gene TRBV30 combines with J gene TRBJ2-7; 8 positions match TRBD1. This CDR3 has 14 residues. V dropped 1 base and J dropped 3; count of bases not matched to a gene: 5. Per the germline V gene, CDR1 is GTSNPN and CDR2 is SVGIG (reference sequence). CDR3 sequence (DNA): TGTGCCTGGAGTGGGACAGGGAATCTCTACGAGCAGTACTTC. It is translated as CAWSGTGNLYEQYF.

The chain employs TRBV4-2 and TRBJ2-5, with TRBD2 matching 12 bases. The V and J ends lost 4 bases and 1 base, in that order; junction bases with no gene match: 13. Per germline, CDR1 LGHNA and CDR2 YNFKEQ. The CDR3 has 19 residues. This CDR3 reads CASSRSKTGLAGIQETQYF. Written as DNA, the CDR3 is TGTGCCAGCAGCCGCTCCAAAACCGGACTAGCGGGGATCCAAGAGACCCAGTACTTC.

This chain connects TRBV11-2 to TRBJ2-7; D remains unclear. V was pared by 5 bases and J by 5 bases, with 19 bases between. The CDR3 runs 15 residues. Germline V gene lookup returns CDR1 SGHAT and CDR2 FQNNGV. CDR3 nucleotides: TGTGCCAGCAGCCCAGATCATTGGAGCCTAGACGAGCAGTACTTC. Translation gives CASSPDHWSLDEQYF.

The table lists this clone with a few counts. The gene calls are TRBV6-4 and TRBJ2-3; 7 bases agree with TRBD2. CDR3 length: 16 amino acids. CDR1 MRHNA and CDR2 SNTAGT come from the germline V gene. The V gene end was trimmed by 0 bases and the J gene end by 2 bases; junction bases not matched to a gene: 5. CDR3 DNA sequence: TGTGCCAGCAGTGACTCGGGGGGGGTCCTCACAGATACGCAGTATTTT. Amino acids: CASSDSGGVLTDTQYF.

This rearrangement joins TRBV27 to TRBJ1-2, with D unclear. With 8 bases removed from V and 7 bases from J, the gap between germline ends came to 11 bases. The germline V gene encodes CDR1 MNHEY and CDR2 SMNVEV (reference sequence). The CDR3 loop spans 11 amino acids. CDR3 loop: CASSRGFGYTF. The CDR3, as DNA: TGTGCCAGCTCTAGAGGGTTTGGCTACACCTTC.

This chain's CDR3 is CAIRTGTGDTGELFF. In nucleotides, the CDR3 is TGTGCCATCAGAACCGGGACAGGGGACACCGGGGAGCTGTTTTTT. The rearrangement links TRBV10-3 to TRBJ2-2, with 10 bases identical to TRBD1. This CDR3 comprises 15 residues. The trim removed 6 bases at V and 3 bases at J, leaving 4 bases unmatched. Germline CDR1 and CDR2: ENHRY and SYGVKD.

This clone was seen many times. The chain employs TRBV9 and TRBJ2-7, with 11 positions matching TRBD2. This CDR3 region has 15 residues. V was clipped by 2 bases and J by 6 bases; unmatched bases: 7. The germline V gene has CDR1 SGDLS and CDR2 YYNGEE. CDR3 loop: CASSVSLAGVVEQYF. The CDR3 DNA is TGTGCCAGCAGCGTTTCACTAGCGGGAGTGGTCGAGCAGTACTTC. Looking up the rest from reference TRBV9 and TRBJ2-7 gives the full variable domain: DSGVTQTPKHLITATGQRVTLRCSPRSGDLSVYWYQQSLDQGLQFLIQYYNGEERAKGNILERFSAQQFPDLHSELNLSSLELGDSALYFCASSVSLAGVVEQYFGPGTRLTVT.

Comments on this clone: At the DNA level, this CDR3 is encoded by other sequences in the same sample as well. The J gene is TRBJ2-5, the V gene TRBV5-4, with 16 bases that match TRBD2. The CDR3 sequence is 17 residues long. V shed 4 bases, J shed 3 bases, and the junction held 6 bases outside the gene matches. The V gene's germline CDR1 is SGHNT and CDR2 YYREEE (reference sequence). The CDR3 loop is CASSPGLAGGPEETQYF. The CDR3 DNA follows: TGTGCCAGCAGCCCGGGACTAGCGGGGGGGCCAGAAGAGACCCAGTACTTC.

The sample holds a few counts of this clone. CDR3 sequence: CAWMSSGNTIYF. As DNA, the CDR3 is TGTGCCTGGATGAGCTCTGGAAACACCATATATTTT. V gene TRBV30 combines with J gene TRBJ1-3; D remains unclear. Trimming took off 4 bases at V and 0 bases at J, with 4 bases between the two ends. Germline V gene lookup returns CDR1 GTSNPN and CDR2 SVGIG (reference sequence). This CDR3 is 12 amino acids long.

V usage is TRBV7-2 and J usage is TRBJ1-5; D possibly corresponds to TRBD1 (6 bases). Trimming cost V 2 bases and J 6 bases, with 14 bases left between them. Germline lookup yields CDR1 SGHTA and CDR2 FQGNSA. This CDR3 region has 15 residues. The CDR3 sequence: CASSLFAGEGQPQHF. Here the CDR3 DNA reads TGTGCCAGCAGCTTATTCGCAGGGGAGGGTCAGCCCCAGCATTTT.

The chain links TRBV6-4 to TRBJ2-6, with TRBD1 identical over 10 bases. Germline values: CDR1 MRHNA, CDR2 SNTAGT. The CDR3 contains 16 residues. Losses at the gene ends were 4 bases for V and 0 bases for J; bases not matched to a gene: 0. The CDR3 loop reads CASSGTGGSGANVLTF. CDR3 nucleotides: TGTGCCAGCAGTGGGACAGGGGGCTCTGGGGCCAACGTCCTGACTTTC.

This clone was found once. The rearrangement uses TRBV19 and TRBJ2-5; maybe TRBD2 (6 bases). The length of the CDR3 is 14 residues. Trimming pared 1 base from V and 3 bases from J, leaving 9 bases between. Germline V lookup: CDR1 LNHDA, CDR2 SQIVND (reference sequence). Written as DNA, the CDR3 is TGTGCCAGTAGTATAGGAGGAGGGAAAGAGACCCAGTACTTC. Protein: CASSIGGGKETQYF.

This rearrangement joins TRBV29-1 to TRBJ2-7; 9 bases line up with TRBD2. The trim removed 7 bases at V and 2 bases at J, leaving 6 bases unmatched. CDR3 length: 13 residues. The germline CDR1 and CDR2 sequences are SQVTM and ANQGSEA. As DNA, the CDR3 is TGCAGCGCCAGACTAGCGGCGACCTACGAGCAGTACTTC. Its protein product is CSARLAATYEQYF.

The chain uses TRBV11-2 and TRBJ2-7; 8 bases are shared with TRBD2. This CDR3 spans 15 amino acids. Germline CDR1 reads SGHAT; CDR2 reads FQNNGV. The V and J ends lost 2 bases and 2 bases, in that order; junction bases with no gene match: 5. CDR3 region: CASSLLDGRAYEQYF. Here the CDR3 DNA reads TGTGCCAGCAGCTTACTTGACGGGAGGGCCTACGAGCAGTACTTC.